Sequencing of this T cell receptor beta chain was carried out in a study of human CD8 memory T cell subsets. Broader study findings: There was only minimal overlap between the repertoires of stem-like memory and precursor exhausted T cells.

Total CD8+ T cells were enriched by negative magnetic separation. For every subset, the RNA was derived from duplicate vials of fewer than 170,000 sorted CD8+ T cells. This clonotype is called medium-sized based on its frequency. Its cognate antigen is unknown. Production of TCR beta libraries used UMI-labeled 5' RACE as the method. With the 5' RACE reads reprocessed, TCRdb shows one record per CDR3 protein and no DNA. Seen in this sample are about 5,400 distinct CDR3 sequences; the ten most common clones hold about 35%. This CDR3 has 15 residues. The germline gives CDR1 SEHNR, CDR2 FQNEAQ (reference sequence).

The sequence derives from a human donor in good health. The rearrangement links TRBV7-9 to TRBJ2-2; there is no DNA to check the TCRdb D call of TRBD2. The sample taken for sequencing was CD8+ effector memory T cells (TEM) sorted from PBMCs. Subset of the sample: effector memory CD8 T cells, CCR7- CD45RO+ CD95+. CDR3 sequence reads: CASRMRDPNTGELFF.